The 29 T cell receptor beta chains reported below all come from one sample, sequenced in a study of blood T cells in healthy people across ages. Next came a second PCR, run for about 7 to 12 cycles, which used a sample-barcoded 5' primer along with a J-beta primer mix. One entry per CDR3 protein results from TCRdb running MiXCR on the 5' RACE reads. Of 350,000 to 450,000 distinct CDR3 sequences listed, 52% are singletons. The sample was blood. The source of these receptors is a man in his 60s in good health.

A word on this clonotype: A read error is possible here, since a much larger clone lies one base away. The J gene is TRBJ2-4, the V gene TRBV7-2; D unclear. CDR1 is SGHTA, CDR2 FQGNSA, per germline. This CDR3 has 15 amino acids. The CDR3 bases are TGTGCCAACAGCGCCGGCCCTGGGGCCAAAAACATTCAGTACTTC. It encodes CANSAGPGAKNIQYF.

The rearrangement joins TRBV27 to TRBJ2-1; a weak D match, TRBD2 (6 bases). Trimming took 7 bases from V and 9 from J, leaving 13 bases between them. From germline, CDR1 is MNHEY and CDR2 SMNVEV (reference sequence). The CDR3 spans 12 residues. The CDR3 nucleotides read TGTGCCAGCAAATCTCGGGGGAGTGAGCAGTTCTTC. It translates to CASKSRGSEQFF.

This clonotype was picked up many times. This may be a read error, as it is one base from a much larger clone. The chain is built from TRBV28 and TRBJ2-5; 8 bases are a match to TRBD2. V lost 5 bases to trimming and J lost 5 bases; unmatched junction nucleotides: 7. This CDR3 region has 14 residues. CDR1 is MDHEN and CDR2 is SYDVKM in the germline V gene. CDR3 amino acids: CASSVTSVGETQYF. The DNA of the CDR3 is TGTGCCAGCAGTGTGACTAGCGTGGGGGAGACCCAGTACTTC.

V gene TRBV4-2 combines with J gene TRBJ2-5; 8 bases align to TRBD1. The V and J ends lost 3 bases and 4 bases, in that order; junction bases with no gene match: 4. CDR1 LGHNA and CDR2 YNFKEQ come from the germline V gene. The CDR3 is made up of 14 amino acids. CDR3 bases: TGTGCCAGCAGCCACCACAGGGGGGCAGAGACCCAGTACTTC. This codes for CASSHHRGAETQYF.

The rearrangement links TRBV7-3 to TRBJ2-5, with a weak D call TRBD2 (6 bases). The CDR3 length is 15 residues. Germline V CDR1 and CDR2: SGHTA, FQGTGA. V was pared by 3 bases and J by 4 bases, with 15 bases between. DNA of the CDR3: TGTGCCAGCAGCTTCACTCCCGGGGGTCCAGAGACCCAGTACTTC. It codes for CASSFTPGGPETQYF.

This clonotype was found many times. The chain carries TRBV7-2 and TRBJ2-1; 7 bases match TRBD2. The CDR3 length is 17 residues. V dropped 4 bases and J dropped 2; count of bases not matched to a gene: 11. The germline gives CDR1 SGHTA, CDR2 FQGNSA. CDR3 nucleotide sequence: TGTGCCAGCAGCTCCCCCCCCCCTAGCGGCCCCTACAATGAGCAGTTCTTC. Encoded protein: CASSSPPPSGPYNEQFF.

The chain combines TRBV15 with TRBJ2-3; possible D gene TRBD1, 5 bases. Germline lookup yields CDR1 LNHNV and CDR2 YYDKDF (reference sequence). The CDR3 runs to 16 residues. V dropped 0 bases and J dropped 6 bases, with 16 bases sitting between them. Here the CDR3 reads CATSRDRAGKLDTQYF. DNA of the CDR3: TGTGCCACCAGCAGAGATCGGGCAGGGAAGTTGGATACGCAGTATTTT.

The DNA of the CDR3 is TGTGCCAGCAGCCAAGTGGTGAAAGGGGATTACGAGCAGTACTTC. It codes for CASSQVVKGDYEQYF. The chain has TRBV3-1 and TRBJ2-7; a weak D match, TRBD1 (5 bases). Germline loops: CDR1 LGHDT, CDR2 YNNKEL (reference sequence). CDR3 length: 15 amino acids. The germline V and J ends were trimmed by 1 base and 4 bases, with 14 bases remaining between them.

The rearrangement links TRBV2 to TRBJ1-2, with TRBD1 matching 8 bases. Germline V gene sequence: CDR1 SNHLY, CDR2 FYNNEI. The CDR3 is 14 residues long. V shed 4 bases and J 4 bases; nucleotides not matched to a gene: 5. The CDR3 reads CASSAQGVSYGYTF. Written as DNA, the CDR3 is TGTGCCAGCAGTGCACAGGGGGTGAGCTATGGCTACACCTTC.

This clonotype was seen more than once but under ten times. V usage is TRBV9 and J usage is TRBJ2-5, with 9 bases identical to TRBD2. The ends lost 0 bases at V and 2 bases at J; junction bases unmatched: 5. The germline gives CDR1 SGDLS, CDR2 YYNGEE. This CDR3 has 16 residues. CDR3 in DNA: TGTGCCAGCAGCGTAGCTACTACTAGCGGGCAAGAGACCCAGTACTTC. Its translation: CASSVATTSGQETQYF.

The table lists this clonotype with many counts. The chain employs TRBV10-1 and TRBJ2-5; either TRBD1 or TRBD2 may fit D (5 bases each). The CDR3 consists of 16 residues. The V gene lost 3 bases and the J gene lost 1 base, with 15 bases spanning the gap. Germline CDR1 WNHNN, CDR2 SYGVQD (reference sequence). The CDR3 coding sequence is TGCGCCAGCAGTGAAGGCTCTGGGGCGGGCCAAGAGACCCAGTACTTC. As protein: CASSEGSGAGQETQYF.

In DNA form, the CDR3 reads TGCGCCAGCAGCCGCCGAAATTATGAGGGGTATCGCTACGAGCAGTACTTC. Translated, it gives CASSRRNYEGYRYEQYF. The gene calls are TRBV4-1 and TRBJ2-7; D possibly matches TRBD1 or TRBD2 (5 bases each). CDR3 length: 17 amino acids. Germline CDR1 MGHRA, CDR2 YSYEKL. The germline V and J ends were trimmed by 4 bases and 3 bases, with 22 bases remaining between them.

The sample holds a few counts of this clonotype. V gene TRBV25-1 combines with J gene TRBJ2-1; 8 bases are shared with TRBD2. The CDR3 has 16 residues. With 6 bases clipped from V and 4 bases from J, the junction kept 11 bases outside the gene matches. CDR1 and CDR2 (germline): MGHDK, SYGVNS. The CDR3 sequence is CASSPTGTRGYNEQFF. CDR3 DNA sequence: TGTGCCAGCAGCCCCACCGGGACTAGAGGATACAATGAGCAGTTCTTC.

The DNA of the CDR3 is TGTGCCAGCTCACCGGCGAAGATCGGCGAGCAGTACTTC. It yields the protein CASSPAKIGEQYF. The chain couples TRBV18 to TRBJ2-7; D gene ambiguous. Germline V CDR1 and CDR2: KGHSH, LQKENI. The CDR3 has 13 residues. Deletions cut 3 bases from V and 6 bases from J, with 12 bases between.

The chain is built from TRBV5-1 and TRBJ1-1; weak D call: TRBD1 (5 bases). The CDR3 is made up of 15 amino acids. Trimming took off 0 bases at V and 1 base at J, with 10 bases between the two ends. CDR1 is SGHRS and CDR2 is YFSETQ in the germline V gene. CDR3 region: CASSLANTGNTEAFF. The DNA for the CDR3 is TGCGCCAGCAGCTTGGCCAACACAGGGAACACTGAAGCTTTCTTT.

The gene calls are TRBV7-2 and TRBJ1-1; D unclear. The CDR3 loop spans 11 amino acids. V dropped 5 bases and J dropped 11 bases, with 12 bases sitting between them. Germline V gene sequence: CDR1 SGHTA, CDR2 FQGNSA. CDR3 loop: CASSQAAGAFF. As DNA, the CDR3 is TGTGCCAGCAGCCAGGCGGCTGGGGCTTTCTTT.

In DNA form, the CDR3 reads TGTGCCAGCAGCTTGGGTGGAGGGATAGCCGAGCAGTACTTC. Translation gives CASSLGGGIAEQYF. The V call is TRBV5-4, the J call TRBJ2-7; tentative D call: TRBD2 (6 bases). The germline V gene encodes CDR1 SGHNT and CDR2 YYREEE (reference sequence). The CDR3 is 14 residues long. V lost 0 bases, J lost 6 bases, and 13 bases lay in between.

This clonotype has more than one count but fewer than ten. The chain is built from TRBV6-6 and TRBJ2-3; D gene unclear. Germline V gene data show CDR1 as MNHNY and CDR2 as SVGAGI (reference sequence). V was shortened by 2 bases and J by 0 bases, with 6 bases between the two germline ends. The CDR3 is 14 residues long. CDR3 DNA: TGTGCCAGCAGTTACGTAGACAGCACAGATACGCAGTATTTT. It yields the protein CASSYVDSTDTQYF.

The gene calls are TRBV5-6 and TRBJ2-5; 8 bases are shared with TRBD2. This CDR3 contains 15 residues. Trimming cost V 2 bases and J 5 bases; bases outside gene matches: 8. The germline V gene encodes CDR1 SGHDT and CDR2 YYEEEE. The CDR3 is CASSFRTSRSETQYF. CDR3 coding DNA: TGTGCCAGCAGCTTCCGGACTAGCAGGTCGGAGACCCAGTACTTC.

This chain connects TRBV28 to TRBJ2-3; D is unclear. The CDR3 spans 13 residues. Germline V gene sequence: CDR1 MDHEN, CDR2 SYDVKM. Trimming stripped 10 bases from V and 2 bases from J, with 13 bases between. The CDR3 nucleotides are TGTGCCACGGTAAAAGGAGCCACAGATACGCAGTATTTT. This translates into CATVKGATDTQYF.

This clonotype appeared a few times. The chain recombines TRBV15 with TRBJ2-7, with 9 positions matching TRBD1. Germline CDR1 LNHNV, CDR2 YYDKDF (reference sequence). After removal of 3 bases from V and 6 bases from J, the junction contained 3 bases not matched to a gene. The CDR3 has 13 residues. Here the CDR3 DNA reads TGTGCCACCAGCAGGGACAGGGGTTCCGAGCAGTACTTC. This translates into CATSRDRGSEQYF.

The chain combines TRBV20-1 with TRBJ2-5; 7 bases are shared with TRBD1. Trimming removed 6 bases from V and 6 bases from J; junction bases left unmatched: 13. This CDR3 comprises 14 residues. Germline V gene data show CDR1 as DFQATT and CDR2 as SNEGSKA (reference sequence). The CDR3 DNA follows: TGCAGTGCGCCTCCGGGACAGAGTTCGAAGACCCAGTACTTC. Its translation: CSAPPGQSSKTQYF.

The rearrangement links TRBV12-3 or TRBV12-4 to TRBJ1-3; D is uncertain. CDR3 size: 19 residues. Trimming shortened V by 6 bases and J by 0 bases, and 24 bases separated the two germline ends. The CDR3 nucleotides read TGTGCCAGCAGACTTCGAGACACACCCCAGGTCCTCTCTGGAAACACCATATATTTT. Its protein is CASRLRDTPQVLSGNTIYF.

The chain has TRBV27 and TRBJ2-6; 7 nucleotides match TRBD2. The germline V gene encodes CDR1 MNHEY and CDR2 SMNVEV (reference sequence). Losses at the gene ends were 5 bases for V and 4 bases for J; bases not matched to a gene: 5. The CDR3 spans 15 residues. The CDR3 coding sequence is TGTGCCAGCAGTCCTCGGGGGGTAGGGGCCAACGTCCTGACTTTC. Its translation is CASSPRGVGANVLTF.

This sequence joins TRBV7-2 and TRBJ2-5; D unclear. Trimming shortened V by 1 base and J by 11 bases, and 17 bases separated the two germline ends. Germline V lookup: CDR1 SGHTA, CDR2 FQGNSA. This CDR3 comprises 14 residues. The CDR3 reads CASSLGGVGNEQYF. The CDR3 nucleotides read TGTGCCAGCAGCTTAGGCGGTGTTGGCAATGAGCAGTACTTC.

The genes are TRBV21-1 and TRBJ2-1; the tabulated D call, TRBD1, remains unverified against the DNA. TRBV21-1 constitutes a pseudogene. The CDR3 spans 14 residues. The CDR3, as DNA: TGTGCCAGCAGCAAAGAGTTAGGGCGTGAGACCCAGTTCTTC. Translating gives CASSKELGRETQFF.

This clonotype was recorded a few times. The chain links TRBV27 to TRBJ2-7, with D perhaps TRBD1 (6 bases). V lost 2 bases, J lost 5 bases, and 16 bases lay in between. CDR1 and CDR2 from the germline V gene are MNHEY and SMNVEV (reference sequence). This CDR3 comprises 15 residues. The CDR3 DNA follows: TGTGCCAGCAGTTTAGCGAGAACAGGGTACGACGAGCAGTACTTC. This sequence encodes CASSLARTGYDEQYF.

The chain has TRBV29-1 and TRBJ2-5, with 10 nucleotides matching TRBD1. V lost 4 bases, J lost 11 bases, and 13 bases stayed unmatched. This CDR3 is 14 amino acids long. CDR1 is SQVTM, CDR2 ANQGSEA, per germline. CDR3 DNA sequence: TGCAGCGTTGGAGGGGGGACAGGGGCCTACGGGCAGTACTTC. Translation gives CSVGGGTGAYGQYF.

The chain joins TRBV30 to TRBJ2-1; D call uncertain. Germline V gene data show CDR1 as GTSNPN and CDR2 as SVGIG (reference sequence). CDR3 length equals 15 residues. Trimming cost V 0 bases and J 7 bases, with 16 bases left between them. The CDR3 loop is CAWSVIRVMGNEQFF. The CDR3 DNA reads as TGTGCCTGGAGTGTAATCCGGGTGATGGGTAATGAGCAGTTCTTC.